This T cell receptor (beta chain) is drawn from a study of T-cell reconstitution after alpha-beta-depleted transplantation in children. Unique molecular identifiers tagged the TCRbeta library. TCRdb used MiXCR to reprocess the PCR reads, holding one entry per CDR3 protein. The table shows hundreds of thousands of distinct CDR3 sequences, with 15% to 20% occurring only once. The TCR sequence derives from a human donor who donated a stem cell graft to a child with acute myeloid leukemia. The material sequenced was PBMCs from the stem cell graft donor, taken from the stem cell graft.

The CDR3 here is CASSQESLRGGNEQFF. CDR3 bases: TGTGCCAGCAGCCAAGAATCGCTTAGAGGGGGCAATGAGCAGTTCTTC. The chain is built from TRBV4-2 and TRBJ2-1; D might be TRBD1 (6 bases). V gave up 0 bases and J gave up 6 bases, with 15 bases separating them. The CDR3 spans 16 residues. The germline gives CDR1 LGHNA, CDR2 YNFKEQ.